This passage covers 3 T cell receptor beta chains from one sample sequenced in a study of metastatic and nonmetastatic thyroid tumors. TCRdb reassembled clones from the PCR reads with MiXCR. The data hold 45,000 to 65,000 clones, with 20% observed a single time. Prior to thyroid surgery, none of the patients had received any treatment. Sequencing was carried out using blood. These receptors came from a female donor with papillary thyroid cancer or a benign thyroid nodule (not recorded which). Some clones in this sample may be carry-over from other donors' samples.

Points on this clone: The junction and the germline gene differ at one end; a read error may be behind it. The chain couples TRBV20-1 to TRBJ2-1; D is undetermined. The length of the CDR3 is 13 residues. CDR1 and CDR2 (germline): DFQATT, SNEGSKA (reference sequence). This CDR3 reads CRARAEENNEQFF. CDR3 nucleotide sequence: TGCAGAGCTAGAGCCGAGGAAAACAATGAGCAGTTCTTC.

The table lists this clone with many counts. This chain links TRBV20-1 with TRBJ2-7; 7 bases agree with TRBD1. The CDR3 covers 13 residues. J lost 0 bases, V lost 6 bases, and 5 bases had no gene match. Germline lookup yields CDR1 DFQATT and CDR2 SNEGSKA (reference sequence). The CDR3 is CSANDRDSYEQYF. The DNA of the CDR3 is TGCAGTGCAAACGACAGGGACTCCTACGAGCAGTACTTC.

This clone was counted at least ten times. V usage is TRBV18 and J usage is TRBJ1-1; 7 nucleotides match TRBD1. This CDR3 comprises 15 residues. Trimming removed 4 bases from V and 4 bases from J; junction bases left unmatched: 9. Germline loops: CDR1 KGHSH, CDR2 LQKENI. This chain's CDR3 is CASSQKQGSGTEAFF. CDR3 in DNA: TGTGCCAGCTCACAAAAACAGGGGAGTGGCACTGAAGCTTTCTTT.